The 3 T cell receptor beta chains in this list originate from one sample, sequenced in a study of OX40 agonist ivuxolimab in advanced cancers. The protocol was immunoSEQ multiplex PCR, while the TCRdb copy is restricted to in-frame clones and leaves out a portion. The sample lists about 12,000 clones; about 69% were seen once. Material: CD4+ or CD8+ T cells sorted from blood, obtained in a trial of the OX40 agonist ivuxolimab. All receptors derive from an adult with an advanced solid tumor such as melanoma, head and neck, liver or kidney cancer.

In regard to this clone: One end of the junction fails to match germline, which may point to a read error. This sequence joins TRBV2 and TRBJ2-1; 7 nucleotides agree with TRBD2. Germline V gives CDR1 SNHLY, CDR2 FYNNEI. The CDR3 loop spans 14 amino acids. The chain's CDR3 is CASSAGGSNNEQFF. The CDR3 DNA is TGTGCCAGCAGTGCGGGAGGCTCCAACAATGAGCAGTTCTTC.

V gene TRBV7-8 combines with J gene TRBJ1-5; a possible D gene is TRBD1 (5 bases). From germline, CDR1 is SGHVS and CDR2 FQNEAQ. Trimming left V 2 bases short and J 2 bases short, with 10 bases between. This CDR3 is built from 15 residues. For the CDR3, the DNA is TGTGCCAGCAGCTTAAGCAGGGCAGGCAATCAGCCCCAGCATTTT. This gives the protein CASSLSRAGNQPQHF.

The V call is TRBV10-3, the J call TRBJ2-2; 8 nucleotides match TRBD2. This CDR3 is 11 amino acids long. The germline CDR1 and CDR2 sequences are ENHRY and SYGVKD. The ends lost 7 bases at V and 8 bases at J; junction bases unmatched: 0. In nucleotides, the CDR3 is TGTGCCATCACTAGCGGGGGGGAGCTGTTTTTT. This codes for CAITSGGELFF.